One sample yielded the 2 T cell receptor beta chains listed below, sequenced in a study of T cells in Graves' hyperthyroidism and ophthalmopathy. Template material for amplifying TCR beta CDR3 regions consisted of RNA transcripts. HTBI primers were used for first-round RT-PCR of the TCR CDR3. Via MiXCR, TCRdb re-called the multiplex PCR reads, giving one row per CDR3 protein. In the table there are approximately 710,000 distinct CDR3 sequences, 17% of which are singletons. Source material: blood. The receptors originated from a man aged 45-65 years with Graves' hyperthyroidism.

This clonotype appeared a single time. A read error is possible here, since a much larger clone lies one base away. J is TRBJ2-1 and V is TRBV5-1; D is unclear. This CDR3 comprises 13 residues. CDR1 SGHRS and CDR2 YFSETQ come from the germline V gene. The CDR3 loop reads CTSSFRRQNEQFF. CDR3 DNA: TGCACCAGCAGCTTCCGCAGGCAGAATGAGCAGTTCTTC.

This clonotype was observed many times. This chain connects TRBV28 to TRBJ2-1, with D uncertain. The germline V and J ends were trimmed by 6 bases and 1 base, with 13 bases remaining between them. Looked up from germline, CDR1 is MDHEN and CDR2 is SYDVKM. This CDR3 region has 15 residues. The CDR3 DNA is TGTGCCAGCAGGGGAAGGGTTAGTTCCTACAATGAGCAGTTCTTC. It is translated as CASRGRVSSYNEQFF.